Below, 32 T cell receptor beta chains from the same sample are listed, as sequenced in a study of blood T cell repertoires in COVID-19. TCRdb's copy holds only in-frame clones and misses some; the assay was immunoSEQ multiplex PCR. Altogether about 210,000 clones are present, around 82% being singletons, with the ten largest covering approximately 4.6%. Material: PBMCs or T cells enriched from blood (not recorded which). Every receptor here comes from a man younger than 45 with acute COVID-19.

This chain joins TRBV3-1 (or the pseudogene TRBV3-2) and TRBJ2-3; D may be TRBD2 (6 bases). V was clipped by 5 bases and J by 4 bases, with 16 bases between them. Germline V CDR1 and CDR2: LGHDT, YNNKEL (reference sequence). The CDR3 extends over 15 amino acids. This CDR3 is CASSLRTIGADTQYF. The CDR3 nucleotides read TGTGCCAGCAGCTTGAGGACTATCGGGGCAGATACGCAGTATTTT.

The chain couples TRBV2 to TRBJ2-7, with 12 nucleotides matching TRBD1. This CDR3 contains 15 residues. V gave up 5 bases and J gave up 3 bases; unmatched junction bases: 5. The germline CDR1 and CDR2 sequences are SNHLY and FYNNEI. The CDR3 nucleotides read TGTGCCAGCAGTTCCGGGACAGGGGGCAACTACGAGCAGTACTTC. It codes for CASSSGTGGNYEQYF. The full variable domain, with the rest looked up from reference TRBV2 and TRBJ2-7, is EPEVTQTPSHQVTQMGQEVILRCVPISNHLYFYWYRQILGQKVEFLVSFYNNEISEKSEIFDDQFSVERPDGSNFTLKIRSTKLEDSAMYFCASSSGTGGNYEQYFGPGTRLTVT.

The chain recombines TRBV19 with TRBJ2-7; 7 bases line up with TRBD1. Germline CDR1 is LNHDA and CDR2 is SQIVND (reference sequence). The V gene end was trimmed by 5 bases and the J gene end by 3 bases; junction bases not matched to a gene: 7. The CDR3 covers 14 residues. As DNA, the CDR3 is TGTGCCAGTAGTCGAGGGGACAGTTTCTACGAGCAGTACTTC. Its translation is CASSRGDSFYEQYF.

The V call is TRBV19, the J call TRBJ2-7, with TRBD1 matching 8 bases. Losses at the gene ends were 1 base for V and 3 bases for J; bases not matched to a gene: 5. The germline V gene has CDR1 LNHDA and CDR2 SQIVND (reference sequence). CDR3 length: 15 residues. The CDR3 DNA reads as TGTGCCAGTAGTATAGTTACAGGGGGTAACTACGAGCAGTACTTC. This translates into CASSIVTGGNYEQYF.

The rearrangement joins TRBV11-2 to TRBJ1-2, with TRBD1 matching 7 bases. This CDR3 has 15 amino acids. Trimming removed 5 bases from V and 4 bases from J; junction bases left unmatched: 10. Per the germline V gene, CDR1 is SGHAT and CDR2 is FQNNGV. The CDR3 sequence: CASSLTDRVAYGYTF. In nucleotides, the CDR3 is TGTGCCAGCAGCCTGACCGACAGGGTTGCCTATGGCTACACCTTC.

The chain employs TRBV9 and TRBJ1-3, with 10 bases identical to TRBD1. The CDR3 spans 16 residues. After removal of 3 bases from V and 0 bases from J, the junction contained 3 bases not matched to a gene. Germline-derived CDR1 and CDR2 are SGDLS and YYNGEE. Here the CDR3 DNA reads TGTGCCAGCAGCGGAGGGACAGGGGACTCTGGAAACACCATATATTTT. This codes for CASSGGTGDSGNTIYF.

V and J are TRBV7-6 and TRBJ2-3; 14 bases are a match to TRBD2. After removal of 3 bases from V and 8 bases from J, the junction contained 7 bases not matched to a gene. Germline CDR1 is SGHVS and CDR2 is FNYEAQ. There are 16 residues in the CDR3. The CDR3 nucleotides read TGTGCCAGCAGCTTCTCGACTAGCGGGGGGGCCCCTACGCAGTATTTT. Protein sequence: CASSFSTSGGAPTQYF.

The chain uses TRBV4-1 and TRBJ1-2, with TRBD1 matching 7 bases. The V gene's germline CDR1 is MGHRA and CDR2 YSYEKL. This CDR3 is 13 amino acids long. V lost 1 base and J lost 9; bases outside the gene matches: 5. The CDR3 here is CASSQATGRSYTF. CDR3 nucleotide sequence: TGCGCCAGCAGCCAAGCGACAGGGCGCAGCTACACCTTC.

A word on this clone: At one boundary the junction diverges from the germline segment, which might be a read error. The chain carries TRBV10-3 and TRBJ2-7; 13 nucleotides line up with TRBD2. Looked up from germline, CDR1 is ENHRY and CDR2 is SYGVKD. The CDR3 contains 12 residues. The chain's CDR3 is CAISQTSGGILF. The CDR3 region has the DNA TGTGCCATCAGCCAGACTAGCGGGGGGATCCTATTC.

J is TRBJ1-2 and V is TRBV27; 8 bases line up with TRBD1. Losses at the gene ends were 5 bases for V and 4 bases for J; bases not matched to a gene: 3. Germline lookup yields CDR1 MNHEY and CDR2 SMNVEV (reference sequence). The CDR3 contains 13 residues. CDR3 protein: CASSPGQAYGYTF. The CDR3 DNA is TGTGCCAGCAGTCCGGGACAGGCCTATGGCTACACCTTC.

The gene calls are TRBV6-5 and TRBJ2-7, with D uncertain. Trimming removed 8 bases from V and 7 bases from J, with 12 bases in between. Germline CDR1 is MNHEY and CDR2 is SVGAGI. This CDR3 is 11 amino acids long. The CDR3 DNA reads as TGTGCCAGCCTAGATTTTCCAGAGCAGTACTTC. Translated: CASLDFPEQYF.

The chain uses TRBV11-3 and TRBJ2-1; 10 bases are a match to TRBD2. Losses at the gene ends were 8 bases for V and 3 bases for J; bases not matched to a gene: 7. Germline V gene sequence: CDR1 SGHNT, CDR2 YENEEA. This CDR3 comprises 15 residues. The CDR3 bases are TGTGCCAGCGGTAAAGCGGGGGGGGGCTACAATGAGCAGTTCTTC. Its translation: CASGKAGGGYNEQFF.

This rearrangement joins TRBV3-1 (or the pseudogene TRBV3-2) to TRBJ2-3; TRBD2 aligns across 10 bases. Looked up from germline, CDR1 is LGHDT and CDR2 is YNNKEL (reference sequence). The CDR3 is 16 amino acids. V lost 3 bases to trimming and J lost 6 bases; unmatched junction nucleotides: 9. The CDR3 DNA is TGTGCCAGCAGCCAGGTTACTAGCGGGGCAAGGGATACGCAGTATTTT. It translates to CASSQVTSGARDTQYF.

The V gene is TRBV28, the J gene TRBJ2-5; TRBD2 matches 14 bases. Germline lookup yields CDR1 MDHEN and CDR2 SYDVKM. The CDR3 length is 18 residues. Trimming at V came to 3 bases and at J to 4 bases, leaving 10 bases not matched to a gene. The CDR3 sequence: CASSFGLAGGLGGETQYF. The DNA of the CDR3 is TGTGCCAGCAGTTTTGGACTAGCGGGGGGATTGGGTGGAGAGACCCAGTACTTC. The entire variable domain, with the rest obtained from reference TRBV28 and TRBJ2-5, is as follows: DVKVTQSSRYLVKRTGEKVFLECVQDMDHENMFWYRQDPGLGLRLIYFSYDVKMKEKGDIPEGYSVSREKKERFSLILESASTNQTSMYLCASSFGLAGGLGGETQYFGPGTRLLVL.

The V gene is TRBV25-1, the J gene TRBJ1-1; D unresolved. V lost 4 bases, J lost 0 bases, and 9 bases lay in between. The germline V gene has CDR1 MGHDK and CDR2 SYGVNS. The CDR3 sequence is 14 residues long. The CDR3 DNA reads TGTGCCAGCAGTGGGGCAGTCATGAACACTGAAGCTTTCTTT. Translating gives CASSGAVMNTEAFF.

This CDR3 is CASSFRDRVPHEQFF. The DNA of the CDR3 is TGCGCCAGCAGCTTTAGGGACAGGGTCCCCCATGAGCAGTTCTTC. The chain carries TRBV5-1 and TRBJ2-1; 9 bases agree with TRBD1. V lost 2 bases, J lost 8 bases, and 8 bases stayed unmatched. The CDR3 is 15 amino acids. CDR1 and CDR2 (germline): SGHRS, YFSETQ.

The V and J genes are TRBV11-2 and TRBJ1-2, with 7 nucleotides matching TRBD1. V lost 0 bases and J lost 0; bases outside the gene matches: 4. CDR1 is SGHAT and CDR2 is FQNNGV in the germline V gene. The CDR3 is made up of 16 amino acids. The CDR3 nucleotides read TGTGCCAGCAGCTTAGACAGGGACAGAGCTAACTATGGCTACACCTTC. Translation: CASSLDRDRANYGYTF.

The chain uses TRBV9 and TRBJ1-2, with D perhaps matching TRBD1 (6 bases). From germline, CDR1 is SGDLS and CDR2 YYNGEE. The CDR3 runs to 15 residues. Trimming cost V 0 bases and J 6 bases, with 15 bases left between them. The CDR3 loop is CASSVGLQGPHGYTF. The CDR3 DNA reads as TGTGCCAGCAGCGTAGGCCTCCAGGGGCCACATGGCTACACCTTC.

CDR3 sequence (DNA): TGTGCCAGCCAAAGGGGCGCGACCTACGAGCAGTACTTC. Protein sequence: CASQRGATYEQYF. The V and J genes are TRBV28 and TRBJ2-7, with a weak D call TRBD1 (5 bases). V was shortened by 8 bases and J by 2 bases, with 13 bases between the two germline ends. This CDR3 is 13 amino acids long. Germline CDR1 MDHEN, CDR2 SYDVKM.

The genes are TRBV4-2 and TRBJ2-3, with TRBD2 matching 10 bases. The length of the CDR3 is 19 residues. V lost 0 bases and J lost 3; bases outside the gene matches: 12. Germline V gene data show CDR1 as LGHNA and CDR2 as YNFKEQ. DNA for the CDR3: TGTGCCAGCAGCCAAGATCCAGCGGGGGGGCAGAGTAGAACAGATACGCAGTATTTT. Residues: CASSQDPAGGQSRTDTQYF.

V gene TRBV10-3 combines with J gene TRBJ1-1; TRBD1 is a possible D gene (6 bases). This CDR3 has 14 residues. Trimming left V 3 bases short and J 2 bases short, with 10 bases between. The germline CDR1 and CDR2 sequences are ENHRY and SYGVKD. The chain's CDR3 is CAISEDRSNTEAFF. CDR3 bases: TGTGCCATCAGTGAAGACAGGAGTAACACTGAAGCTTTCTTT.

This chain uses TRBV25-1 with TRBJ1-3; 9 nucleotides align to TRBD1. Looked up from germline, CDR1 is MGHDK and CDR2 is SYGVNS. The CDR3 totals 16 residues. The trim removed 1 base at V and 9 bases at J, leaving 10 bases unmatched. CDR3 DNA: TGTGCCAGCAGTGAATGGGGACAGGGAGGGTCGGCCACCATATATTTT. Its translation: CASSEWGQGGSATIYF.

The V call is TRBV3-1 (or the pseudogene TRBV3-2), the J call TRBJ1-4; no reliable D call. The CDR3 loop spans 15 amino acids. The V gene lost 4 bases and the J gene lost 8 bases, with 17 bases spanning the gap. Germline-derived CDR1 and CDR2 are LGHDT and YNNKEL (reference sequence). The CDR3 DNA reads TGTGCCAGCAGCCCTCTGGACGGGGAAATGGAAAAACTGTTTTTT. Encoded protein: CASSPLDGEMEKLFF.

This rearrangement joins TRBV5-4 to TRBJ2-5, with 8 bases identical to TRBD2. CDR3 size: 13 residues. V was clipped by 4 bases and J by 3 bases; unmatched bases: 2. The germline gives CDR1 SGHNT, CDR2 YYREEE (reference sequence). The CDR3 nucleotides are TGTGCCAGCAGCCCGGGAGGGGAAGAGACCCAGTACTTC. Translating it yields CASSPGGEETQYF.

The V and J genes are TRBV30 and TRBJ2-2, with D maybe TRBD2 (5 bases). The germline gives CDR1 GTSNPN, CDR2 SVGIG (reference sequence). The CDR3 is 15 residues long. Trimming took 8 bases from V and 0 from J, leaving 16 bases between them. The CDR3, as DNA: TGTGCCCGCACCCCGGAGGACCCGAACACCGGGGAGCTGTTTTTT. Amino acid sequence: CARTPEDPNTGELFF.

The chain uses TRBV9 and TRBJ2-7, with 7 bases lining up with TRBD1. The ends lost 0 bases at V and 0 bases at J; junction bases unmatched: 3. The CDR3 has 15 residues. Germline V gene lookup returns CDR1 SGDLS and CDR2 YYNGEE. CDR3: CASSVGPGGSYEQYF. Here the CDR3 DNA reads TGTGCCAGCAGCGTAGGCCCAGGGGGCTCCTACGAGCAGTACTTC.

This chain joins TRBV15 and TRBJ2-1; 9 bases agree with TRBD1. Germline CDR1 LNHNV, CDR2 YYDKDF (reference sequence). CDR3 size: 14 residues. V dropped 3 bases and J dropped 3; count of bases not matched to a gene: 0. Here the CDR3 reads CATSRDRGYNEQFF. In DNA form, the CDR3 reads TGTGCCACCAGCAGGGACAGGGGCTACAATGAGCAGTTCTTC.

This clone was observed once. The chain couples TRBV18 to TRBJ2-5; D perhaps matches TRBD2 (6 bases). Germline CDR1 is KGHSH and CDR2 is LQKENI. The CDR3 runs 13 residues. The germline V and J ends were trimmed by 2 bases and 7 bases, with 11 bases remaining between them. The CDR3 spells CASSPAGPGTQYF. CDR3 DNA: TGTGCCAGCTCACCAGCGGGGCCTGGGACCCAGTACTTC.

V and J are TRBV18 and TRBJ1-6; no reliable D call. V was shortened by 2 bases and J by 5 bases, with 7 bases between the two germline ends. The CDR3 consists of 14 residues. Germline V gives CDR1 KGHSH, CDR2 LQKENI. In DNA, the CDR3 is TGTGCCAGCTCACCAGAGGTCAATAATTCACCCCTCCACTTT. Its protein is CASSPEVNNSPLHF. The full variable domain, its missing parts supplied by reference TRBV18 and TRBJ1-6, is NAGVMQNPRHLVRRRGQEARLRCSPMKGHSHVYWYRQLPEEGLKFMVYLQKENIIDESGMPKERFSAEFPKEGPSILRIQQVVRGDSAAYFCASSPEVNNSPLHFGNGTRLTVT.

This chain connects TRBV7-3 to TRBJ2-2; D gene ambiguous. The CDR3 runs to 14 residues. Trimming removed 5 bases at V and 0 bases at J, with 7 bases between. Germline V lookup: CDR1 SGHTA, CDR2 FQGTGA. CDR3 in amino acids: CASSPTTNTGELFF. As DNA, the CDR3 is TGTGCCAGCAGCCCGACAACGAACACCGGGGAGCTGTTTTTT.

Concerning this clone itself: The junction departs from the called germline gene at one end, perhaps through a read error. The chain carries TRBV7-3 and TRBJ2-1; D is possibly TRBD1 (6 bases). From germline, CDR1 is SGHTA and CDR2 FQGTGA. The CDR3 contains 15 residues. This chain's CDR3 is CASSPRARGYTEQFF. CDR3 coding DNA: TGTGCCAGCAGCCCGCGGGCCAGGGGCTACACTGAGCAGTTCTTC.

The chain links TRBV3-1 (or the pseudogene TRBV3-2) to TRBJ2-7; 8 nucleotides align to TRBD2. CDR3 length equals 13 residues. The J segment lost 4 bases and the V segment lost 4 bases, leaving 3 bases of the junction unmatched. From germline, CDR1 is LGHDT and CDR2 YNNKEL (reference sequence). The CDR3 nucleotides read TGTGCCAGCAGCCCGACTAGCGAATACGAGCAGTACTTC. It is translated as CASSPTSEYEQYF.